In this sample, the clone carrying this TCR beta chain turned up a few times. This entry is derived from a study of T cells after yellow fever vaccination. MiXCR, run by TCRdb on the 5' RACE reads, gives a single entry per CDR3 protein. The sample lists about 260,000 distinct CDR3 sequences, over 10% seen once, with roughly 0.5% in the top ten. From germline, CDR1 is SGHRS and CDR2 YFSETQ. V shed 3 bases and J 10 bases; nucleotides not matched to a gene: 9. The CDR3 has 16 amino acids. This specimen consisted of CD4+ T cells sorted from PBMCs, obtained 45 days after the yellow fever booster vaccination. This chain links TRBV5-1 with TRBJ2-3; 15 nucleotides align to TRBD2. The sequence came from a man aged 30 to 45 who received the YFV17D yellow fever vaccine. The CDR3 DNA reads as TGCGCCAGCAGCTCCGGACTAGCGGGAGGGCTCGGCCCGCAGTATTTT. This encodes CASSSGLAGGLGPQYF. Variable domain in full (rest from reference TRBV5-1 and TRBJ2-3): KAGVTQTPRYLIKTRGQQVTLSCSPISGHRSVSWYQQTPGQGLQFLFEYFSETQRNKGNFPGRFSGRQFSNSRSEMNVSTLELGDSALYLCASSSGLAGGLGPQYFGPGTRLTVL.